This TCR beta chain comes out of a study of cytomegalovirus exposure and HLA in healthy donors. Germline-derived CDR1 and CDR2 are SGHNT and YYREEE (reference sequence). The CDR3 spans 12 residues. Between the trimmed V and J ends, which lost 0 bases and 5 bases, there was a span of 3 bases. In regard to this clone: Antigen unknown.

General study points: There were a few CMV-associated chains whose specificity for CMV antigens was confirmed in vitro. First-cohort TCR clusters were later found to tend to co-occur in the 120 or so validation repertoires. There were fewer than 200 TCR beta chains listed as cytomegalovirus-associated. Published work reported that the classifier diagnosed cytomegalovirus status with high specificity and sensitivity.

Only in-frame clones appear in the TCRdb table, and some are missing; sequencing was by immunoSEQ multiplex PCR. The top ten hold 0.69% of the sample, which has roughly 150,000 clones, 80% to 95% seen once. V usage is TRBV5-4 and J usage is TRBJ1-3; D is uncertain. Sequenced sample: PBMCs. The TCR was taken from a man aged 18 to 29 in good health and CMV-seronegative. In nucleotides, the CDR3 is TGTGCCAGCAGCTTGGGTAGAAACACCATATATTTT. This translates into CASSLGRNTIYF. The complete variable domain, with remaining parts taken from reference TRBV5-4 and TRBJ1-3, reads ETGVTQSPTHLIKTRGQQVTLRCSSQSGHNTVSWYQQALGQGPQFIFQYYREEENGRGNFPPRFSGLQFPNYSSELNVNALELDDSALYLCASSLGRNTIYFGEGSWLTVV.